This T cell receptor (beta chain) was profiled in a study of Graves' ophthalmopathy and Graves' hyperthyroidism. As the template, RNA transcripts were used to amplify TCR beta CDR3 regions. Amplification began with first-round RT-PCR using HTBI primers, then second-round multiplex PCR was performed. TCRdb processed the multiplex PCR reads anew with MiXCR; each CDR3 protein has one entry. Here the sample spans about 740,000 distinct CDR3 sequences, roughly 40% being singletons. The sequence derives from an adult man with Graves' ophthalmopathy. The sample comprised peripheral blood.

The CDR3 protein is CATTPDRVNSPLHF. In DNA form, the CDR3 reads TGTGCCACTACGCCGGACAGGGTTAATTCACCCCTCCACTTT. This chain links TRBV10-3 with TRBJ1-6; 8 positions match TRBD1. This CDR3 has 14 amino acids. From germline, CDR1 is ENHRY and CDR2 SYGVKD. The J segment lost 6 bases and the V segment lost 10 bases, leaving 8 bases of the junction unmatched.